This T cell receptor beta chain was obtained from a study of cytomegalovirus exposure and HLA in healthy donors. Points from the study as a whole: Confirmation was obtained in vitro that a few CMV-associated chains are specific for CMV antigens. It was 164 TCR beta chains that were listed as cytomegalovirus-associated. Earlier analysis looked at TCR beta V segments, and most were productive about 87% or about 30% of the time.

The CDR3 has 14 amino acids. Looked up from germline, CDR1 is SGHTA and CDR2 is FQGNSA. On this clone itself: Its target is not known. At the DNA level, this CDR3 is encoded by other sequences in the same sample as well.

PCR amplification relied on 60 Vbeta primers (plus 13 Jbeta primers). Sequenced by immunoSEQ multiplex PCR; TCRdb stores in-frame clones only, minus some. This sample has about 170,000 clones, with 70% to 80% found just once. The source of this sequence is a woman in her forties or fifties in good health and CMV-seronegative. Sequenced input: PBMCs. The chain combines TRBV7-2 with TRBJ2-5; 11 bases line up with TRBD2. The end of the DNA is better explained by TRBJ2-7, so the J call may be wrong. The CDR3 spells CASSRTSGSYEQYF. The CDR3 DNA reads TGTGCCAGCAGTCGGACTAGCGGGTCCTACGAGCAGTACTTC.